This T cell receptor beta chain was observed in a study of T cell clonotyping in hematopoietic cell transplantation. Whole-study context: Cytoreduction preceded collection of pretransplant recipient samples. Study-level points and caveats: At the given depth, recipient repertoires were over 95% de novo clonotypes. Graft donor and pretransplant recipient Inverse Simpson Index values predicted broader posttransplant TCR diversity.

Time point reported: recipient sample about 28 days before transplant, after cytoreduction. Samples: about 28 days before transplant, then days 30, 100 and 180 after. Worth noting for this clone: Its antigen is unidentified.

CDR1 and CDR2 (germline): SGDLS, YYNGEE. With V trimmed by 6 bases and J by 12 bases, 5 bases remained unmatched. The CDR3 is made up of 12 amino acids. The data were produced by immunoSEQ multiplex PCR, yet TCRdb's version contains in-frame clones alone and is incomplete. Of 49,000 or so clones in the sample, roughly 85% were seen once. The clonotype was recovered from a man aged 60-69 years with myelodysplastic syndrome. Some clones in this sample may be carry-over from other donors' samples. This specimen consisted of peripheral blood mononuclear cells, obtained before stem cell transplant. The rearrangement uses TRBV9 and TRBJ1-6; TRBD1 matches 8 bases. CDR3 loop: CASNLGQGPLHF. In DNA form, the CDR3 reads TGTGCCAGCAACTTAGGACAGGGACCCCTCCACTTT.